This T cell receptor (beta chain) was recovered during a study of cytomegalovirus exposure and HLA in healthy donors. Researchers ran the PCR with 60 Vbeta and 13 Jbeta primers. The table came from immunoSEQ multiplex PCR; TCRdb's copy has only in-frame clones and leaves some out. The sample contains under 140,000 clones, over 60% of which appear only once. On this clone: Its antigen is not known.

Study findings and constraints: When a later analysis compared HLA-associated TCR beta chains with equally common others, the HLA-associated chains turned out to be more clonally expanded and to have lower generation probabilities.

Per the germline V gene, CDR1 is SGDLS and CDR2 is YYNGEE. V was cut by 3 bases and J by 0 bases, with 12 bases left in between. The CDR3 is 16 amino acids. The chain carries TRBV9 and TRBJ1-4; D is perhaps TRBD1 (6 bases). The clonotype was recovered from a woman aged 55-75 years in good health and CMV-seropositive. Sequencing was done on a sample of PBMCs. CDR3 region: CASSGRTASTNEKLFF. The CDR3 nucleotides are TGTGCCAGCAGCGGAAGGACAGCTTCAACTAATGAAAAACTGTTTTTT.